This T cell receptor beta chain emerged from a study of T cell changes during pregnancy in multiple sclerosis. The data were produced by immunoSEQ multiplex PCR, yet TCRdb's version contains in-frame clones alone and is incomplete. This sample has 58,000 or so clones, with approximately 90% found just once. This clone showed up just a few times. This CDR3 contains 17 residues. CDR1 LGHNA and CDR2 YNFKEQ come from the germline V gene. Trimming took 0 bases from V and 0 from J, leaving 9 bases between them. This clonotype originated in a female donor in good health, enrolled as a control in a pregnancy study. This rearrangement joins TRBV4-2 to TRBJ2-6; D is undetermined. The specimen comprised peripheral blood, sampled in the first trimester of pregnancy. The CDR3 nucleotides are TGTGCCAGCAGCCAAGAAAGGTCGGGCTCTGGGGCCAACGTCCTGACTTTC. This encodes CASSQERSGSGANVLTF.